This TCR beta chain was obtained from a study of T cell repertoires in cytomegalovirus infection. Study as a whole: In the study, CMV epitopes included recently identified HLA-C-restricted and well-studied HLA-B-restricted ones. TCR beta signatures that were public indicated CMV infection and matching HLA type.

With respect to this clonotype: Its specificity is not known.

The ends lost 1 base at V and 4 bases at J; junction bases unmatched: 6. Germline V gene lookup returns CDR1 SGHVT and CDR2 SQSDAQ. The CDR3 has 15 residues. Study outcomes and limitations: There were carriers of CMV plus the relevant HLA, and cumulative public TCR beta family frequency identified them. CMV-specific TCR beta clonotypes restricted by HLA-C were the ones dominating the ex vivo response.

Each CDR3 protein is one row after TCRdb ran MiXCR on the reads. The table records 650,000 to 900,000 distinct CDR3 sequences, around a third of them present only once. The origin of this receptor is a human donor in good health (CMV status not recorded). Some clones in this sample may be carry-over from other donors' samples. V and J are TRBV7-4 and TRBJ1-2, with 7 bases lining up with TRBD1. Here the sequenced sample was cultured CD8+ T cells from PBMCs, taken from culture after CMV antigen stimulation. The DNA of the CDR3 is TGTGCCAGCAGCTTAGAAGGGACAGCCCTCTATGGCTACACCTTC. Translation: CASSLEGTALYGYTF. The full variable domain, its missing parts supplied by reference TRBV7-4 and TRBJ1-2, is GAGVSQSPRYKVAKRGRDVALRCDSISGHVTLYWYRQTLGQGSEVLTYSQSDAQRDKSGRPSGRFSAERPERSVSTLKIQRTEQGDSAVYLCASSLEGTALYGYTFGSGTRLTVV.